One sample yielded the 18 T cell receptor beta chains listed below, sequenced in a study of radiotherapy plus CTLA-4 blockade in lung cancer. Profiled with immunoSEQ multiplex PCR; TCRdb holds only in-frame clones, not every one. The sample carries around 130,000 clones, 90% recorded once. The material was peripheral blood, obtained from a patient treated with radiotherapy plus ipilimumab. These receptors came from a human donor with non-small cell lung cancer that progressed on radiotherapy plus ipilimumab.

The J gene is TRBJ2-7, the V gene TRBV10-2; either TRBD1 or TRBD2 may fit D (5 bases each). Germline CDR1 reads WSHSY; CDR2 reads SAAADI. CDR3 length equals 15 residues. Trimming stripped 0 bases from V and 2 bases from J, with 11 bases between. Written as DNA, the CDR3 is TGCGCCAGCAGTGAGTCCAGCTGGGACCCCTACGAGCAGTACTTC. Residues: CASSESSWDPYEQYF.

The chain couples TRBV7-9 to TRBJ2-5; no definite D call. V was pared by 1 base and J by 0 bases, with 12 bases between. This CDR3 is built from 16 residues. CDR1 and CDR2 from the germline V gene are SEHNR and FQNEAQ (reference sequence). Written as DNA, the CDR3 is TGTGCCAGCAGCTTAGATCGTACAGTCTACCAAGAGACCCAGTACTTC. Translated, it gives CASSLDRTVYQETQYF.

The CDR3 DNA is TGCAGTGCTGCGTTCCCGAATACGCAGTATTTT. Translating gives CSAAFPNTQYF. The chain employs TRBV20-1 and TRBJ2-3; D not resolved. Germline V gene data show CDR1 as DFQATT and CDR2 as SNEGSKA (reference sequence). CDR3 size: 11 residues. Trimming removed 5 bases at V and 7 bases at J, with 10 bases between.

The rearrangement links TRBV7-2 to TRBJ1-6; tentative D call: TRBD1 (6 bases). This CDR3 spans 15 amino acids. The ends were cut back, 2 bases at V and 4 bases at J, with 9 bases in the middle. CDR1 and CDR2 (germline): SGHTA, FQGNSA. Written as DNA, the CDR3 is TGTGCCAGCAGCTTAAACAGGGTGTATAATTCACCCCTCCACTTT. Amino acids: CASSLNRVYNSPLHF.

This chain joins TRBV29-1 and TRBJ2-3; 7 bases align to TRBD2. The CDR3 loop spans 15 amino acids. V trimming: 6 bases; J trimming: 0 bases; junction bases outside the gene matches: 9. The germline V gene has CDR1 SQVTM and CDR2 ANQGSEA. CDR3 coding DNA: TGCAGCGTGGGGCGCGGGAGAACAAGCACAGATACGCAGTATTTT. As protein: CSVGRGRTSTDTQYF.

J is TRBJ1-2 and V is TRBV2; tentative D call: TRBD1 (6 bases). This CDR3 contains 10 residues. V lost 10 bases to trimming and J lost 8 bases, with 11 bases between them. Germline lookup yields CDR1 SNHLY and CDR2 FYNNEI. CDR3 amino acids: CATRGGGYTF. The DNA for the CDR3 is TGTGCCACGCGAGGGGGGGGCTACACCTTC. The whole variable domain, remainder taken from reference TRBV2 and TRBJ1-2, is EPEVTQTPSHQVTQMGQEVILRCVPISNHLYFYWYRQILGQKVEFLVSFYNNEISEKSEIFDDQFSVERPDGSNFTLKIRSTKLEDSAMYFCATRGGGYTFGSGTRLTVV.

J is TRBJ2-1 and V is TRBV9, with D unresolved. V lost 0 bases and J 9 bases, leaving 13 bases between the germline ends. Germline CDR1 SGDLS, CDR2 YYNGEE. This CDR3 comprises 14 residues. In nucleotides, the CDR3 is TGTGCCAGCAGCGTAGCTGGCAGCCGTCGTGAGCAGTTCTTC. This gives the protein CASSVAGSRREQFF.

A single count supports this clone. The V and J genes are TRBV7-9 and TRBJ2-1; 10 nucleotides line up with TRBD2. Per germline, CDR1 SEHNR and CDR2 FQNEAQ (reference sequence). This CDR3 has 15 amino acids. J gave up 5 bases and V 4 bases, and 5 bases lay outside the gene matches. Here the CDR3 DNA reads TGTGCCAGCAGCTCGGGACTAGCGAAAAACAATGAGCAGTTCTTC. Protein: CASSSGLAKNNEQFF.

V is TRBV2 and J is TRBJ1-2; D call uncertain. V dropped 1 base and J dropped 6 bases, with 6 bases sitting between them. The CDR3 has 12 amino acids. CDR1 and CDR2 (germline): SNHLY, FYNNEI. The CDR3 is CASSEEVNGYTF. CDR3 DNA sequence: TGTGCCAGCAGTGAAGAGGTTAATGGCTACACCTTC.

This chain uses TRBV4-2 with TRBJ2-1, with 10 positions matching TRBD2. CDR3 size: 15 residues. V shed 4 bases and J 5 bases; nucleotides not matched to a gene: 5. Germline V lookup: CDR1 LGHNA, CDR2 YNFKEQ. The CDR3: CASSLGTSENNEQFF. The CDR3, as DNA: TGTGCCAGCAGCCTGGGGACTAGCGAGAACAATGAGCAGTTCTTC.

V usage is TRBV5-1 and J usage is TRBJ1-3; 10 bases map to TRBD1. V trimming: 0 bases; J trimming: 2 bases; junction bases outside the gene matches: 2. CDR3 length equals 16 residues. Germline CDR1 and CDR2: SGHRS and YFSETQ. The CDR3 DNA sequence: TGCGCCAGCAGCTTGGAAGGGACAGGGGCTGGAAACACCATATATTTT. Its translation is CASSLEGTGAGNTIYF.

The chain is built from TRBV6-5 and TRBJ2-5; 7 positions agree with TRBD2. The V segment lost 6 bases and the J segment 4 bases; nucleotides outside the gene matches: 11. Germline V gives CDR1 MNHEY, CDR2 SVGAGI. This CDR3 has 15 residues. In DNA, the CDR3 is TGTGCCAGCAGGGCTATAGTGGGAGGGCCAGAGACCCAGTACTTC. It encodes CASRAIVGGPETQYF.

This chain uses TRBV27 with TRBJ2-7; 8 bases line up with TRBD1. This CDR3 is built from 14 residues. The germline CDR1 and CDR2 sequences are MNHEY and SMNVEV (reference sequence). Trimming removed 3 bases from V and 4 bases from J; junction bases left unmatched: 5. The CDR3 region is CASSLGQDTYEQYF. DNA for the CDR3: TGTGCCAGCAGTTTGGGACAGGACACATACGAGCAGTACTTC.

CDR3 residues: CASSAGQNGQAFF. CDR3 coding DNA: TGTGCCAGTAGTGCAGGACAGAACGGTCAGGCTTTCTTT. The chain couples TRBV19 to TRBJ1-1; a possible D gene is TRBD1 (6 bases). Trimming took 5 bases from V and 11 from J, leaving 18 bases between them. There are 13 residues in the CDR3. CDR1 and CDR2 (germline): LNHDA, SQIVND (reference sequence).

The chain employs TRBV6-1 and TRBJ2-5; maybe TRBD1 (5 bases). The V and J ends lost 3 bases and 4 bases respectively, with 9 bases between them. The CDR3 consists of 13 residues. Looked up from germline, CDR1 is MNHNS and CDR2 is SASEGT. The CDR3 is CASSDVGVETQYF. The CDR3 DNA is TGTGCCAGCAGTGACGTAGGGGTAGAGACCCAGTACTTC.

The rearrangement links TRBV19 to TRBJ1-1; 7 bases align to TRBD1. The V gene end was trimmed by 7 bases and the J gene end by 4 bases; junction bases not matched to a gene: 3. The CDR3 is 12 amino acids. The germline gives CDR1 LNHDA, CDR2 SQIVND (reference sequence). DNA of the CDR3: TGTGCCAGTATACAGGGGTTCACTGAAGCTTTCTTT. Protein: CASIQGFTEAFF. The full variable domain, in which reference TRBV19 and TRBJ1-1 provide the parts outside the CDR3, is DGGITQSPKYLFRKEGQNVTLSCEQNLNHDAMYWYRQDPGQGLRLIYYSQIVNDFQKGDIAEGYSVSREKKESFPLTVTSAQKNPTAFYLCASIQGFTEAFFGQGTRLTVV.

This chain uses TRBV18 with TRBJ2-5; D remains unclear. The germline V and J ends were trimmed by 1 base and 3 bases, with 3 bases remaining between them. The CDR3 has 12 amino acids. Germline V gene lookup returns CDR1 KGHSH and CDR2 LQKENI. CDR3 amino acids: CASSPLEETQYF. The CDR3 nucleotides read TGTGCCAGCTCACCACTGGAAGAGACCCAGTACTTC.

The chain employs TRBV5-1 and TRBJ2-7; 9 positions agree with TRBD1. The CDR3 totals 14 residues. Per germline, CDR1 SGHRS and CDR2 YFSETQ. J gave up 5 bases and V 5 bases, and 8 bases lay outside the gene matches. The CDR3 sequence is CASSSGTGKHEQYF. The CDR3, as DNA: TGCGCCAGCAGTTCCGGGACAGGGAAACACGAGCAGTACTTC.